These 4 T cell receptor beta chains were all obtained from the same sample, sequenced in a study of a mutant IDH1 vaccine in newly diagnosed glioma. The time point: week 47, end of study. In the vaccine, a single dose held 300 ug of the mutant IDH1 20-mer peptide, along with topical imiquimod. Method: immunoSEQ multiplex PCR; TCRdb's copy keeps in-frame clones and lacks some. The sample yields about 94,000 clones, under 90% seen once. These TCRs are of unknown antigen specificity. Sequencing used PBMCs, obtained from a glioma patient whose treatment included an IDH1 peptide vaccine. The receptors shown here come from a woman aged 45-59 years with glioma.

This clone came up once. The genes are TRBV28 and TRBJ1-4; D may be TRBD1 (6 bases). Trimming shortened V by 2 bases and J by 8 bases, and 15 bases separated the two germline ends. The CDR3 totals 15 residues. The V gene's germline CDR1 is MDHEN and CDR2 SYDVKM. As DNA, the CDR3 is TGTGCCAGCAGTTTAGTACAGGGATCTGTGGAAAAACTGTTTTTT. It codes for CASSLVQGSVEKLFF.

There are a few counts of this clone. The rearrangement links TRBV6-6 to TRBJ2-5; 11 bases line up with TRBD2. Losses at the gene ends were 7 bases for V and 4 bases for J; bases not matched to a gene: 8. This CDR3 region has 15 residues. Germline V gene sequence: CDR1 MNHNY, CDR2 SVGAGI (reference sequence). Written as DNA, the CDR3 is TGTGCCAGCACCCCCTTAGCGGGAGGGAGAGAGACCCAGTACTTC. Protein sequence: CASTPLAGGRETQYF.

The rearrangement links TRBV10-2 to TRBJ2-1; 10 nucleotides align to TRBD2. J was trimmed by 4 bases and V by 8 bases; bases with no gene match: 5. This CDR3 has 14 amino acids. CDR1 is WSHSY and CDR2 is SAAADI in the germline V gene. This CDR3 is CASQRTSGYNEQFF. CDR3 in DNA: TGCGCCAGCCAGAGGACTAGCGGTTACAATGAGCAGTTCTTC.

The genes are TRBV5-1 and TRBJ2-5, with unresolved D. This CDR3 has 12 amino acids. Germline CDR1 reads SGHRS; CDR2 reads YFSETQ. V was clipped by 2 bases and J by 5 bases, with 7 bases between them. The CDR3 coding sequence is TGCGCCAGCAGCTTCACTTCCGAGACCCAGTACTTC. This sequence encodes CASSFTSETQYF.